The text below deals with one TCR beta chain. Other DNA variants within this sample encode the same CDR3. Clones were sequenced by immunoSEQ multiplex PCR, and TCRdb holds only the in-frame ones, with some missing. The table records around 600,000 clones, roughly 98% of them present only once. Naive CD8 cells lacked CD45RO and underwent positive selection for CCR7, leaving out terminally differentiated effector memory CD45RA+ cells. The data belong to a study of shared clonotypes between healthy human individuals. This CDR3 has 14 amino acids. Trimming left V 2 bases short and J 1 base short, with 8 bases between. Per the germline V gene, CDR1 is MGHRA and CDR2 is YSYEKL.

Sequenced sample: naive CD8+ T cells sorted from blood. This chain joins TRBV4-1 and TRBJ1-1; no firm D call. The sequence was collected from a man aged 30 to 39 in good health. CDR3 DNA sequence: TGCGCCAGCAGCCAACCGGGGTCGAACACTGAAGCTTTCTTT. It yields the protein CASSQPGSNTEAFF.